This T cell receptor (beta chain) was sequenced in a study of patients and donors after allogeneic stem cell transplantation. TCRdb passed the RT-PCR reads through MiXCR, listing each CDR3 protein once. The table has about a million distinct CDR3 sequences, more than 15% seen once. Trimming stripped 4 bases from V and 0 bases from J, with 15 bases between. Germline V gene data show CDR1 as KGHDR and CDR2 as SFDVKD. This CDR3 has 17 residues. The sequenced sample was blood, either unsorted or a sorted T cell fraction (not recorded which). The receptor was derived from a human donor who was either an allogeneic HSCT recipient or a stem cell or donor lymphocyte infusion donor (not recorded which). It is not recorded whose cells these are; they may come from a transplant donor. J is TRBJ2-4 and V is TRBV24-1; D unresolved. The CDR3 sequence: CATSDPRSEKAKNIQYF. In DNA, the CDR3 is TGTGCCACCAGTGACCCTAGGAGCGAGAAAGCCAAAAACATTCAGTACTTC.